A selection of T cell receptor beta chains follows, all from one sample in a study of response to subunit inactivated influenza vaccine. TCRdb fed the RT-PCR reads into MiXCR, producing one record per CDR3 protein. The sample lists a few hundred thousand distinct CDR3 sequences, 10% to 11% seen once, with more than 10% in the top ten. Source: PBMCs from blood, taken about 40 days after vaccination. Receptor source: a man aged 50 or older who received an inactivated influenza vaccine. The CDR3 runs from the conserved cysteine through the conserved F or W. The D gene is left open where the match is weak. Clone size, where shown, is once, few, many, or a class for clones that have expanded.

J gene,V gene,D gene,clone size,CDR3 protein,CDR3 DNA
TRBJ1-4,TRBV12-5,TRBD1,-,CASGLVRGTGFLDPSEKLFF,TGTGCTAGTGGTTTGGTACGTGGGACAGGGTTTCTCGATCCTTCCGAAAAACTGTTTTTT
TRBJ1-2,TRBV11-2,-,-,CASSLVFNDVLYGYTF,TGTGCCAGCAGCTTAGTTTTTAACGACGTTCTCTATGGCTACACCTTC
TRBJ2-7,TRBV20-1,TRBD1,few,CSARDHRGQGSQEQYF,TGCAGTGCTAGAGATCATCGGGGACAGGGGAGTCAGGAGCAGTACTTC
TRBJ2-7,TRBV5-1,-,-,CASVAGPGSYEQYF,TGCGCCAGCGTTGCGGGCCCCGGCTCCTACGAGCAGTACTTC
TRBJ2-1,TRBV7-6,-,few,CASSLRTLLGGKGIDNEQFF,TGTGCCAGCAGCTTACGTACCCTTCTGGGGGGAAAAGGTATAGACAATGAGCAGTTCTTC
TRBJ2-7,TRBV4-1,-,few,CASSQVGSGFKEQYF,TGCGCCAGCAGCCAAGTTGGTTCGGGCTTTAAGGAGCAGTACTTC
TRBJ2-7,TRBV20-1,TRBD1,many,CSAQGQGNTYEQYF,TGCAGTGCCCAAGGACAGGGAAACACCTACGAGCAGTACTTC
TRBJ1-1,TRBV6-2/TRBV6-3,-,-,CASSYMENTEAFF,TGTGCCAGCAGTTACATGGAGAACACTGAAGCTTTCTTT
TRBJ1-5,TRBV10-3,-,few,CAISLGVDQPQHF,TGTGCCATCAGTCTTGGGGTAGATCAGCCCCAGCATTTT
TRBJ2-1,TRBV19,TRBD1,-,CASQGGQGNNEQFF,TGTGCCAGCCAAGGGGGACAGGGGAACAATGAGCAGTTCTTC
TRBJ2-3,TRBV7-2,TRBD2,few,CASSLSLAGGTDTQYF,TGTGCCAGCAGCTTATCCCTAGCGGGAGGAACAGATACGCAGTATTTT
TRBJ2-3,TRBV6-6,-,many,CASSYPETDTQYF,TGTGCCAGCAGTTACCCGGAAACAGATACGCAGTATTTT
TRBJ2-1,TRBV6-1,-,-,CATWDHSYNEQFF,TGTGCCACCTGGGATCACTCCTACAATGAGCAGTTCTTC
TRBJ1-2,TRBV11-2,-,many,CASSLSPIPRGYTF,TGTGCCAGCAGCTTATCCCCGATACCCCGTGGCTACACCTTC
TRBJ2-1,TRBV5-1,-,many,CASSSGGRHSYNEQFF,TGCGCCAGCAGCTCCGGAGGGCGCCACTCCTACAATGAGCAGTTCTTC
TRBJ2-7,TRBV12-3/TRBV12-4,TRBD1,-,CASSLGPGTGTLEQYF,TGTGCCAGCAGTCTTGGCCCCGGGACAGGGACGCTCGAGCAGTACTTC
TRBJ2-3,TRBV20-1,TRBD2,few,CSAHRTSGGADTQYF,TGCAGTGCTCATCGGACTAGCGGGGGGGCAGATACGCAGTATTTT
TRBJ2-3,TRBV5-1,TRBD1,many,CASSTGQGATDTQYF,TGCGCCAGCAGCACGGGACAGGGGGCTACAGATACGCAGTATTTT
TRBJ1-1,TRBV7-9,-,few,CASTFMGGNEAFF,TGTGCCAGCACCTTTATGGGGGGGAATGAAGCTTTCTTT
TRBJ2-3,TRBV29-1,-,many,CSARLGGTDTQYF,TGCAGCGCCCGGTTGGGTGGCACAGATACGCAGTATTTT
TRBJ1-3,TRBV6-1,-,few,CATARGSSGNTIYF,TGTGCCACCGCTAGAGGAAGCTCTGGAAACACCATATATTTT
TRBJ2-7,TRBV5-4,TRBD2,few,CASRSQAGGLDEQYF,TGTGCCAGCAGGTCCCAAGCGGGAGGGCTCGACGAGCAGTACTTC
TRBJ2-7,TRBV7-9,TRBD2,-,CASRGTSGSVDYEQYF,TGTGCCAGCAGGGGGACTAGCGGGAGTGTGGACTACGAGCAGTACTTC
TRBJ2-7,TRBV4-3,-,many,CASSQDQDSYEQYF,TGCGCCAGCAGCCAAGATCAGGACTCATACGAGCAGTACTTC
TRBJ1-6,TRBV11-2,-,few,CASSLSKGSPLHF,TGTGCCAGCAGCTTATCTAAAGGATCACCCCTCCACTTT
TRBJ2-1,TRBV10-3,TRBD2,-,CAISDRTSGRGNEQFF,TGTGCCATCAGCGACCGGACTAGCGGGAGGGGTAATGAGCAGTTCTTC
TRBJ2-3,TRBV7-9,TRBD2,few,CASSPTGLAGTDTQYF,TGTGCCAGCAGCCCGACTGGACTAGCGGGCACAGATACGCAGTATTTT
TRBJ2-1,TRBV6-1,-,few,CASSPWGMKDNEQFF,TGTGCCAGCAGCCCCTGGGGGATGAAGGACAATGAGCAGTTCTTC
TRBJ2-3,TRBV7-9,TRBD1,few,CASSLDRGTSDTQYF,TGTGCCAGCAGCTTAGACAGGGGAACGTCAGATACGCAGTATTTT
TRBJ1-2,TRBV2,-,-,CASSVEGNYGYTF,TGTGCCAGCAGTGTCGAGGGAAACTATGGCTACACCTTC
TRBJ2-3,TRBV9,-,-,CASSVPGRDTQYF,TGTGCCAGCAGCGTGCCCGGTAGAGATACGCAGTATTTT
TRBJ2-5,TRBV7-7,TRBD2,-,CASSSLAGERIQYF,TGTGCTAGCAGCTCCCTAGCGGGGGAGAGGATCCAGTACTTC